This TCR beta chain was found in a study of blood T cell repertoires in COVID-19. About the research overall: The United States, Italy and Spain provided the acute and convalescent COVID-19 samples. PBMCs, B-cell-depleted T cells, or T cells provided the cDNA or gDNA that made up the material.

Per the original data handling: Amplification of reference gene primers was used by the study to estimate nucleated cell counts. Assay: immunoSEQ multiplex PCR; the TCRdb copy retains only in-frame clones and omits some. The DNA was the basis for D and trimming; V, J and clone size are from that table. This table has under 150,000 clones, roughly 79% appearing once. Germline CDR1 KGHSH, CDR2 LQKENI. CDR3 length: 15 residues. V was clipped by 3 bases and J by 1 base; unmatched bases: 3. The clonotype originates from a human donor with acute or convalescent COVID-19. The donor label of this sample is uncertain. The sample comprised peripheral blood. This chain uses TRBV18 with TRBJ2-3, with TRBD2 matching 8 bases. CDR3 nucleotide sequence: TGTGCCAGCTCACCCATCGGGGGGGGCACAGATACGCAGTATTTT. Protein sequence: CASSPIGGGTDTQYF.